The 19 T cell receptor delta chains given below trace back to one sample, sequenced in a study of gamma-delta chains in newborns, infants, children (dated by TCRdb to between 2018 and 2021). For sequencing, an Illumina MiSeq was employed. TCRdb reanalyzed the public reads with the CATT caller, and identical DNA sequences were merged afterwards. The sample records several thousand delta-chain clones, roughly 3.9% of which are singletons. Around 5% of the sample comes from the top ten. The sequenced material came from blood. These receptors came from a child who was a newborn, infant or young child, either healthy, febrile or measles-vaccinated (not recorded which).

By share, this clone counts as medium-sized. At the DNA level, this CDR3 is encoded by other sequences in the same sample as well. The genes are TRDV2 and TRDJ1, with TRDD3 identical over 10 bases. Germline values: CDR1 GEAIGNYY, CDR2 EKD. Germline trimming cut 3 bases from V and 2 bases from J; bases unmatched to any gene: 8. The CDR3 is 16 residues long. The CDR3 bases are TGTGCCTGTGACGGACTGGGGGATGGCATGACCGATAAACTCATCTTT. Its protein is CACDGLGDGMTDKLIF.

This clone was counted only a few times. Being one base from a much bigger clone, this may be a read error. The chain joins TRDV2 to TRDJ1, with D possibly being TRDD1 or TRDD3 (5 bases each). Trimming shortened V by 0 bases and J by 0 bases, and 22 bases separated the two germline ends. The CDR3 spans 19 residues. The germline CDR1 and CDR2 sequences are GEAIGNYY and EKD. CDR3 amino acids: CACDTVGVLERNYTDKLIF. CDR3 nucleotides: TGTGCCTGTGACACCGTGGGTGTACTGGAGAGAAATTACACCGATAAACTCATCTTT.

This clone was seen more than once but under ten times. This likely came from a read error, as a far larger clone is one base away. J is TRDJ1 and V is TRDV2; 7 bases match TRDD3. CDR1 and CDR2 from the germline V gene are GEAIGNYY and EKD. The CDR3 runs 14 residues. Here the CDR3 DNA reads TGTGCCCGTGACGCTCTGGGGGCGGACGATAAACTCATCTTT. Translating gives CARDALGADDKLIF.

This clone was seen only a few times. V usage is TRDV2 and J usage is TRDJ2; 9 bases agree with TRDD3. The trim removed 2 bases at V and 4 bases at J, leaving 4 bases unmatched. This CDR3 is built from 15 residues. In germline, CDR1 is GEAIGNYY, CDR2 EKD. As DNA, the CDR3 is TGTGCCTGTGACAACTGGGGGAACCCGACAGCACAACTCTTCTTT. This sequence encodes CACDNWGNPTAQLFF.

Of note for this clone: Just one base apart from a much larger clone, this may be a read error. The chain combines TRDV2 with TRDJ1; TRDD3 agrees at 7 bases. V lost 5 bases and J lost 0; bases outside the gene matches: 5. This CDR3 spans 14 amino acids. Germline CDR1 is GEAIGNYY and CDR2 is EKD. As DNA, the CDR3 is TGTGCCTGTGGCGCCCTGGGGGACACCGATAAACTCATCTTT. This translates into CACGALGDTDKLIF.

On this clone itself: This sequence may be a read error, since a much larger clone differs from it by one base. The chain uses TRDV2 and TRDJ3, with 10 positions matching TRDD3. The germline V gene encodes CDR1 GEAIGNYY and CDR2 EKD. With V trimmed by 5 bases and J by 3 bases, 18 bases remained unmatched. The CDR3 runs 21 residues. The CDR3 here is CACGTVSGDTTTRWDTRQMFF. The CDR3 bases are TGTGCCTGTGGCACGGTGTCGGGGGATACGACCACTCGCTGGGACACCCGACAGATGTTTTTC.

Regarding this clone: A much larger clonotype is one base distant, so this may be a read error. The same CDR3 also results from other DNA sequences found in this sample. J is TRDJ1 and V is TRDV2, with 7 bases aligning to TRDD3. Germline lookup yields CDR1 GEAIGNYY and CDR2 EKD. CDR3 length: 16 amino acids. CDR3: CACDDLGAHNTDKLIF. CDR3 DNA sequence: TGCGCCTGTGATGATCTGGGGGCCCACAACACCGATAAACTCATCTTT.

As for this clone: A much larger clonotype is one base distant, so this may be a read error. This chain uses TRDV2 with TRDJ3; TRDD3 agrees at 9 bases. CDR3 length: 22 residues. CDR1 is GEAIGNYY and CDR2 is EKD in the germline V gene. The ends lost 0 bases at V and 0 bases at J; junction bases unmatched: 14. CDR3 region: CACDTGVPGDTSGSWDTRQMFF. The CDR3 DNA reads TGTGCCTGTGACACCGGAGTACCGGGGGATACATCTGGCTCCTGGGACACCCGACAGATGTTTTTC.

To note about this clone: The junction and the germline gene differ at one end; a read error may be behind it. The CDR3 sequence: CACGTVSRLGVGDKLIF. CDR3 DNA sequence: TGTGCCTGTGGCACCGTTAGCAGGCTGGGGGTCGGCGATAAACTCATCTTT. The chain carries TRDV2 and TRDJ1, with 7 bases matching TRDD3. In germline, CDR1 is GEAIGNYY, CDR2 EKD. CDR3 length: 17 residues.

By share, this clone counts as medium-sized. The sample contains more than one DNA sequence encoding this CDR3. CDR3 amino acids: CACDTVPPGGTPTPVNDKLIF. CDR3 nucleotides: TGTGCCTGTGACACTGTACCACCTGGGGGAACACCGACACCGGTTAACGATAAACTCATCTTT. The chain carries TRDV2 and TRDJ1; TRDD3 aligns across 8 bases. J lost 4 bases, V lost 1 base, and 25 bases had no gene match. The V gene's germline CDR1 is GEAIGNYY and CDR2 EKD. CDR3 length equals 21 residues.

This clone was detected a few times. A much larger clone lies one base from this, so it may be a read error. The rearrangement joins TRDV2 to TRDJ3, with 9 bases identical to TRDD3. This CDR3 has 19 residues. Germline CDR1 and CDR2: GEAIGNYY and EKD. The CDR3 protein is CACDTWGIWSSWDIRQMFF. The CDR3 DNA is TGTGCCTGTGACACCTGGGGGATATGGAGCTCCTGGGACATCCGACAGATGTTTTTC.

Of note for this clone: Other DNA sequences in the sample encode the same CDR3. This chain uses TRDV2 with TRDJ1; weak D call: TRDD3 (5 bases). The ends were cut back, 1 base at V and 1 base at J, with 9 bases in the middle. The CDR3 extends over 14 amino acids. Germline CDR1 GEAIGNYY, CDR2 EKD. The CDR3 is CACDTIQRTDKLIF. The CDR3 nucleotides are TGTGCCTGTGACACGATACAACGCACCGATAAACTCATCTTT.

Regarding this clone: A much bigger clone sits one base away, suggesting this may be a read error. This rearrangement joins TRDV2 to TRDJ3; 10 bases agree with TRDD3. CDR1 and CDR2 (germline): GEAIGNYY, EKD. The CDR3 is 20 amino acids. The CDR3 region is CACDPLLGDFGSCDTRQMFF. CDR3 sequence (DNA): TGTGCCTGTGACCCCCTACTGGGGGATTTCGGTTCCTGTGACACCCGACAGATGTTTTTC.

This clone was seen a handful of times. A read error likely explains this, since a far larger clone differs by one base. The same CDR3 can be traced to other DNA sequences in this sample. The chain links TRDV2 to TRDJ1; TRDD3 agrees at 9 bases. The CDR3 runs 15 residues. CDR1 is GEAIGNYY and CDR2 is EKD in the germline V gene. In DNA, the CDR3 is TGCGCCTGTGACCAACTGGGGGAAGACACCGATAAACTCATCTTT. Its translation is CACDQLGEDTDKLIF.

As regards this clone: This may come from a read error, since a much larger clone is one base off. The sample has other DNA sequences that encode this CDR3 too. The chain combines TRDV2 with TRDJ1, with 7 bases identical to TRDD3. V dropped 2 bases and J dropped 2; count of bases not matched to a gene: 4. Germline loops: CDR1 GEAIGNYY, CDR2 EKD. This CDR3 has 14 amino acids. The CDR3 spells CACDILGATDKLIF. The CDR3 coding sequence is TGTGCCTGTGACATTCTGGGGGCTACCGATAAACTCATCTTT.

This clone counts as large (0.1 to 1%). The same CDR3 can be traced to other DNA sequences in this sample. The V gene is TRDV2, the J gene TRDJ3; TRDD3 agrees at 7 bases. Germline assignment: CDR1 GEAIGNYY and CDR2 EKD. V gave up 1 base and J gave up 0 bases; unmatched junction bases: 8. The CDR3 consists of 19 residues. CDR3 sequence: CACDTPSGDRSWDTRQMFF. The CDR3 DNA reads as TGTGCCTGTGACACACCATCGGGGGATCGCTCCTGGGACACCCGACAGATGTTTTTC.

This clone occurred a few times. CDR3 DNA sequence: TGTGCCTGTGACTCCATTACTGGGGGATACGACCTCATCTTT. Protein: CACDSITGGYDLIF. This rearrangement joins TRDV2 to TRDJ1; 13 bases are shared with TRDD3. With V trimmed by 3 bases and J by 11 bases, 8 bases remained unmatched. Germline values: CDR1 GEAIGNYY, CDR2 EKD. The CDR3 runs 14 residues.

In the case of this clone: Possible read error: a much larger clone is one base away. This chain connects TRDV2 to TRDJ2; 8 bases are shared with TRDD3. Looked up from germline, CDR1 is GEAIGNYY and CDR2 is EKD. Unmatched junction bases numbered 12, after V lost 1 base and J lost 0 bases. The length of the CDR3 is 19 residues. The CDR3 reads CACDTVLGGTGALTAQLFF. DNA for the CDR3: TGTGCCTGTGACACTGTACTGGGGGGTACGGGGGCTTTGACAGCACAACTCTTCTTT.

This clone is medium-sized (0.01 to 0.1%) within its sample. The chain combines TRDV2 with TRDJ3, with 9 bases fitting TRDD3. The germline V gene encodes CDR1 GEAIGNYY and CDR2 EKD. The CDR3 has 20 amino acids. The V segment lost 1 base and the J segment 0 bases; nucleotides outside the gene matches: 9. CDR3 in DNA: TGTGCCTGTGACACTGCCTGGGGGATGAGGAGCTCCTGGGACACCCGACAGATGTTTTTC. Translated: CACDTAWGMRSSWDTRQMFF.